This T cell receptor (beta chain) was captured by sequencing in a study of T cell repertoires and HLA-DP antigens. Between the trimmed V and J ends, which lost 1 base and 0 bases, there was a span of 3 bases. CDR1 is SGHTA, CDR2 FQGTGA, per germline. The CDR3 length is 14 residues. As concerns this clone: Its specificity is not known.

Method: immunoSEQ multiplex PCR; TCRdb's copy keeps in-frame clones and lacks some. The sample shows 90,000 to 130,000 clones, about 91% of them seen only once. CD4+ T cells, purified by negative selection, averaged approximately 98% purity. The sequenced sample consisted of CD4+ T cells from PBMCs. This sequence was found in a woman between 18 and 29 years old in good health and CMV-seronegative. The chain joins TRBV7-3 to TRBJ2-2; D uncertain. CDR3 in DNA: TGTGCCAGCAGCTTAAACCCGAACACCGGGGAGCTGTTTTTT. Its protein product is CASSLNPNTGELFF. Complete variable domain (other parts from reference TRBV7-3 and TRBJ2-2): GAGVSQTPSNKVTEKGKYVELRCDPISGHTALYWYRQSLGQGPEFLIYFQGTGAADDSGLPNDRFFAVRPEGSVSTLKIQRTERGDSAVYLCASSLNPNTGELFFGEGSRLTVL.